This TCR beta chain came from a study of cytomegalovirus exposure and HLA in healthy donors. Study-level information: In a later analysis, it was reported that the roughly 120 validation repertoires had been produced on the same platform as the 500 to 750 repertoires belonging to the first cohort.

The ends lost 5 bases at V and 7 bases at J; junction bases unmatched: 4. Germline V CDR1 and CDR2: GTSNPN, SVGIG (reference sequence). The CDR3 contains 13 residues. The donors were in the 120-subject validation cohort, distinct from the roughly 700-subject first cohort. TCRdb's table, derived via immunoSEQ multiplex PCR, lists solely in-frame clones and lacks some. The repertoire includes around 52,000 clones, about 92% of them detected once, and 5.8% sits in the top ten. A single count supports this clone. Antigen unknown. Study-wide results and caveats: Specific recognition of CMV antigens was confirmed in vitro for a few chains (all CMV-associated).

This chain joins TRBV30 and TRBJ2-2; 10 nucleotides align to TRBD1. The specimen was PBMCs. This TCR came from a woman aged 18 to 35 in good health and CMV-seronegative. The CDR3 nucleotides are TGTGCCTGGGACAGGGGGCAGAGCGGGGAGCTGTTTTTT. As protein: CAWDRGQSGELFF.